These 25 T cell receptor beta chains came from one sample sequenced in a study of graft-versus-host responses after intestinal transplantation. Clones were sequenced by immunoSEQ multiplex PCR, and TCRdb holds only the in-frame ones, with some missing. The data contain approximately 39,000 clones, roughly 94% of them singletons. Their recognized antigens are unknown. The material was unstimulated CD4+ T cells sorted from spleen or lymph node cells, obtained before transplant. The source of these receptors is a human donor who was the organ donor for an intestinal transplant.

The chain recombines TRBV30 with TRBJ2-6; possibly TRBD1 for D (5 bases). The CDR3 is 18 amino acids. The germline V gene encodes CDR1 GTSNPN and CDR2 SVGIG (reference sequence). Trimming pared 4 bases from V and 0 bases from J, leaving 19 bases between. This CDR3 reads CAWTGRVKGRSGANVLTF. The CDR3 region has the DNA TGTGCCTGGACGGGCAGGGTTAAGGGCCGCTCTGGGGCCAACGTCCTGACTTTC.

The chain couples TRBV2 to TRBJ1-1; 8 bases fit TRBD1. In germline, CDR1 is SNHLY, CDR2 FYNNEI. The CDR3 loop spans 13 amino acids. The trim removed 7 bases at V and 11 bases at J, leaving 12 bases unmatched. CDR3 region: CASNYVTGGEAFF. CDR3 bases: TGTGCCAGCAACTACGTCACAGGGGGGGAGGCTTTCTTT.

The chain has TRBV5-4 and TRBJ2-5, with D perhaps matching TRBD1 or TRBD2 (5 bases each). The ends were cut back, 0 bases at V and 1 base at J, with 7 bases in the middle. The CDR3 is 14 amino acids. Germline lookup yields CDR1 SGHNT and CDR2 YYREEE (reference sequence). CDR3 DNA: TGTGCCAGCAGCTTGGGTGGGGGCCAAGAGACCCAGTACTTC. This gives the protein CASSLGGGQETQYF.

This CDR3 is CASSLGPNTEAFF. CDR3 nucleotide sequence: TGCGCCAGCAGCTTGGGGCCGAACACTGAAGCTTTCTTT. The chain is built from TRBV5-1 and TRBJ1-1, with unresolved D. Germline V gene data show CDR1 as SGHRS and CDR2 as YFSETQ. With 0 bases removed from V and 1 base from J, the gap between germline ends came to 4 bases. This CDR3 spans 13 amino acids.

The chain recombines TRBV19 with TRBJ1-1; the D gene is possibly TRBD1 (5 bases). The germline gives CDR1 LNHDA, CDR2 SQIVND (reference sequence). V lost 3 bases, J lost 0 bases, and 17 bases lay in between. The CDR3 length is 17 residues. This chain's CDR3 is CASSMAIKRGMNTEAFF. DNA of the CDR3: TGTGCCAGTAGTATGGCTATTAAAAGGGGAATGAACACTGAAGCTTTCTTT.

The chain carries TRBV6-1 and TRBJ2-1; a possible D gene is TRBD2 (8 bases). V was cut by 5 bases and J by 1 base, with 12 bases left in between. The CDR3 spans 15 residues. CDR1 is MNHNS and CDR2 is SASEGT in the germline V gene. This chain's CDR3 is CASSREGASYNEQFF. CDR3 coding DNA: TGTGCCAGCAGTCGGGAGGGGGCATCCTACAATGAGCAGTTCTTC.

The sample holds one count of this clone. The rearrangement links TRBV4-1 to TRBJ2-3, with D possibly matching TRBD2 (5 bases). V lost 4 bases to trimming and J lost 5 bases, with 16 bases between them. The CDR3 is 15 residues long. Germline lookup yields CDR1 MGHRA and CDR2 YSYEKL. CDR3 nucleotides: TGCGCCAGCAGCCTTGACGGGCTCCGGGGAGATACGCAGTATTTT. It yields the protein CASSLDGLRGDTQYF.

The rearrangement uses TRBV6-1 and TRBJ2-7; 7 nucleotides match TRBD2. Germline lookup yields CDR1 MNHNS and CDR2 SASEGT. V lost 4 bases and J lost 0; bases outside the gene matches: 3. The CDR3 totals 14 residues. This CDR3 is CASSGLAASYEQYF. The CDR3 nucleotides are TGTGCCAGCAGTGGACTAGCAGCCTCCTACGAGCAGTACTTC.

This clone came up once. This chain uses TRBV10-3 with TRBJ2-2; possibly TRBD2 for D (5 bases). The germline CDR1 and CDR2 sequences are ENHRY and SYGVKD. Trimming removed 4 bases from V and 7 bases from J, with 7 bases in between. This CDR3 has 12 residues. The CDR3 sequence: CAISVSDGELFF. The CDR3 DNA sequence: TGTGCCATCAGTGTTAGCGACGGGGAGCTGTTTTTT.

V and J are TRBV5-4 and TRBJ2-3; 8 bases map to TRBD1. Per the germline V gene, CDR1 is SGHNT and CDR2 is YYREEE (reference sequence). This CDR3 contains 15 residues. V lost 4 bases and J lost 4; bases outside the gene matches: 8. Here the CDR3 DNA reads TGTGCCAGCAGCCGGAAGGACAGGGACCCAGATACGCAGTATTTT. Encoded protein: CASSRKDRDPDTQYF.

This chain uses TRBV11-2 with TRBJ2-5; 7 nucleotides line up with TRBD2. Gene TRBJ2-7 matches the end of the DNA better, so the J call may be wrong. This CDR3 has 16 residues. Germline CDR1 is SGHAT and CDR2 is FQNNGV. CDR3 in amino acids: CASSQDLRGSSYEQYF. The CDR3, as DNA: TGTGCCAGCAGCCAAGACTTGCGGGGGAGCTCCTACGAGCAGTACTTC.

The chain carries TRBV7-2 and TRBJ2-3, with 15 bases fitting TRBD2. This CDR3 comprises 17 residues. Looked up from germline, CDR1 is SGHTA and CDR2 is FQGNSA. Trimming at V came to 5 bases and at J to 4 bases, leaving 7 bases not matched to a gene. DNA for the CDR3: TGTGCCAGCAGCCGAGGACTAGCGGGGGGGCCCGCAGATACGCAGTATTTT. This translates into CASSRGLAGGPADTQYF.

V is TRBV11-2 and J is TRBJ2-5, with D perhaps matching TRBD1 (6 bases). The germline gives CDR1 SGHAT, CDR2 FQNNGV. V dropped 5 bases and J dropped 5 bases, with 15 bases sitting between them. The CDR3 totals 14 residues. The CDR3 region has the DNA TGTGCCAGCAGCCCGACATACAGGGTGGAGACCCAGTACTTC. Translated, it gives CASSPTYRVETQYF.

CDR3 sequence (DNA): TGTGCCAGTAGTATTGGAGGGGCGCGGGAGACCCAGTACTTC. The encoded protein is CASSIGGARETQYF. The rearrangement links TRBV19 to TRBJ2-5, with D possibly TRBD2 on 6 matching bases. There are 14 residues in the CDR3. Trimming removed 3 bases from V and 5 bases from J, with 13 bases in between. Per the germline V gene, CDR1 is LNHDA and CDR2 is SQIVND (reference sequence).

In DNA, the CDR3 is TGTGCCAGCAGCCCAACCGGGACAGGGTACACTTCACCCCTCCACTTT. It is translated as CASSPTGTGYTSPLHF. This chain uses TRBV7-2 with TRBJ1-6, with TRBD1 matching 9 bases. V was clipped by 5 bases and J by 9 bases; unmatched bases: 11. This CDR3 contains 16 residues. From germline, CDR1 is SGHTA and CDR2 FQGNSA. Full variable domain (remainder filled in from reference TRBV7-2 and TRBJ1-6): GAGVSQSPSNKVTEKGKDVELRCDPISGHTALYWYRQSLGQGLEFLIYFQGNSAPDKSGLPSDRFSAERTGGSVSTLTIQRTQQEDSAVYLCASSPTGTGYTSPLHFGNGTRLTVT.

A single count supports this clone. The rearrangement joins TRBV6-1 to TRBJ1-2; D not resolved. V was pared by 5 bases and J by 5 bases, with 12 bases between. The CDR3 extends over 13 amino acids. Germline-derived CDR1 and CDR2 are MNHNS and SASEGT. The CDR3 DNA follows: TGTGCCAGCAGTTTCTCTGCGGGTTATGGCTACACCTTC. It specifies CASSFSAGYGYTF.

This sequence joins TRBV2 and TRBJ2-3, with D perhaps matching TRBD1 (6 bases). V dropped 7 bases and J dropped 0 bases, with 17 bases sitting between them. The CDR3 consists of 16 residues. CDR1 and CDR2 from the germline V gene are SNHLY and FYNNEI. The DNA for the CDR3 is TGTGCCAGCATCAAAGAACGGGGACAAAGCACAGATACGCAGTATTTT. It yields the protein CASIKERGQSTDTQYF.

This clone has only one observation. The V and J genes are TRBV11-1 and TRBJ2-5, with D tentatively TRBD1 (6 bases). This CDR3 has 12 amino acids. Germline V gene lookup returns CDR1 SGHAT and CDR2 FQDESV (reference sequence). The V end was cut by 5 bases, the J end by 10 bases, with 14 bases between. CDR3 sequence (DNA): TGTGCCAGCAGCCCGGCAACGGGACACCAGTACTTC. Protein: CASSPATGHQYF.

The chain recombines TRBV11-1 with TRBJ2-5, with D possibly TRBD2 on 7 matching bases. The germline V gene encodes CDR1 SGHAT and CDR2 FQDESV (reference sequence). The CDR3 spans 16 residues. Between the trimmed V and J ends, which lost 0 bases and 0 bases, there was a span of 11 bases. The CDR3 loop is CASSLAGGLYQETQYF. CDR3 coding DNA: TGTGCCAGCAGCTTAGCGGGGGGGCTGTACCAAGAGACCCAGTACTTC.

The gene calls are TRBV19 and TRBJ2-7; D is unresolved. The CDR3 covers 13 residues. Per the germline V gene, CDR1 is LNHDA and CDR2 is SQIVND (reference sequence). Between the trimmed V and J ends, which lost 2 bases and 3 bases, there was a span of 8 bases. This CDR3 reads CASSIRLDYEQYF. The DNA for the CDR3 is TGTGCCAGTAGTATACGCCTCGACTACGAGCAGTACTTC.

V usage is TRBV9 and J usage is TRBJ1-3; no definite D call. V was clipped by 0 bases and J by 7 bases, with 14 bases between them. CDR1 is SGDLS and CDR2 is YYNGEE in the germline V gene. CDR3 size: 15 residues. In DNA form, the CDR3 reads TGTGCCAGCAGCGTAGCGATGGGTACGGTTAACACCATATATTTT. Translated: CASSVAMGTVNTIYF.

The chain has TRBV19 and TRBJ1-3, with D hard to call. This CDR3 contains 15 residues. Trimming left V 0 bases short and J 0 bases short, with 6 bases between. Germline CDR1 and CDR2: LNHDA and SQIVND (reference sequence). For the CDR3, the DNA is TGTGCCAGTAGTATAGATCTGATCTCTGGAAACACCATATATTTT. Its translation: CASSIDLISGNTIYF.

The rearrangement links TRBV1 to TRBJ2-6; TRBD2 is the table's D call, not checked against the DNA. TRBV1 is classified as a pseudogene. This CDR3 spans 16 amino acids. The chain's CDR3 is CTSSVLCLCRANVLTF. The CDR3 coding sequence is TGCACCAGCAGTGTACTGTGTTTGTGTCGGGCCAACGTCCTGACTTTC.

The rearrangement links TRBV7-9 to TRBJ1-5, with D possibly TRBD1 on 6 matching bases. This CDR3 contains 14 residues. Germline assignment: CDR1 SEHNR and CDR2 FQNEAQ (reference sequence). V lost 3 bases to trimming and J lost 1 base, with 7 bases between them. CDR3 sequence reads: CASSFGQSNQPQHF. The CDR3 DNA reads as TGTGCCAGCAGCTTCGGACAGAGCAATCAGCCCCAGCATTTT.

This clone was counted between two and nine times. The rearrangement uses TRBV30 and TRBJ2-2, with a possible D match to TRBD1 (7 bases). Germline loops: CDR1 GTSNPN, CDR2 SVGIG (reference sequence). V dropped 0 bases and J dropped 1 base, with 15 bases sitting between them. The CDR3 spans 17 residues. In nucleotides, the CDR3 is TGTGCCTGGAGTGTAACGGGGGCAGGGGGGAACACCGGGGAGCTGTTTTTT. Translated: CAWSVTGAGGNTGELFF. Complete variable domain (other parts from reference TRBV30 and TRBJ2-2): SQTIHQWPATLVQPVGSPLSLECTVEGTSNPNLYWYRQAAGRGLQLLFYSVGIGQISSEVPQNLSASRPQDRQFILSSKKLLLSDSGFYLCAWSVTGAGGNTGELFFGEGSRLTVL.